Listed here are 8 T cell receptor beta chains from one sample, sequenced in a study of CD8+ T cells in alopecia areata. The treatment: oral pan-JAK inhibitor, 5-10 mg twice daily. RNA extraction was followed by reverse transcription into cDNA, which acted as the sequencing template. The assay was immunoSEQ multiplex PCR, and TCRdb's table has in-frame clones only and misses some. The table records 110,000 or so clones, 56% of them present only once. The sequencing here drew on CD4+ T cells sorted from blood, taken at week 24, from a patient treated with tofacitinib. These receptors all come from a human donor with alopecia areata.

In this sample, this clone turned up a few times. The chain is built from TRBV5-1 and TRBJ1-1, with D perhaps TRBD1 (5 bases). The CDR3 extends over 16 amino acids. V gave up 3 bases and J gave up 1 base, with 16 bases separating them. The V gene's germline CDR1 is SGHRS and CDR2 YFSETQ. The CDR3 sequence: CASSWSPGGTNTEAFF. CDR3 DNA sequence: TGCGCCAGCAGCTGGTCCCCGGGAGGGACGAACACTGAAGCTTTCTTT.

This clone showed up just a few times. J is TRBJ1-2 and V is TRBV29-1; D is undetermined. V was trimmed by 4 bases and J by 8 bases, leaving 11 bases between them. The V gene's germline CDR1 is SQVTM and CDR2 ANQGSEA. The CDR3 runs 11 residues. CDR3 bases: TGCAGCGTTGTGGCCCCGGAGGGCTACACCTTC. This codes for CSVVAPEGYTF. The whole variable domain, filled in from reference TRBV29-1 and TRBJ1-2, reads SAVISQKPSRDICQRGTSLTIQCQVDSQVTMMFWYRQQPGQSLTLIATANQGSEATYESGFVIDKFPISRPNLTFSTLTVSNMSPEDSSIYLCSVVAPEGYTFGSGTRLTVV.

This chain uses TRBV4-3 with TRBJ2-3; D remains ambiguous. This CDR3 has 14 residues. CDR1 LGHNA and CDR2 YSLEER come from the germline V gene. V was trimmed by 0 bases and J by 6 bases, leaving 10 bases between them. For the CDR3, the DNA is TGCGCCAGCAGCCAAGAATCCTCGGGCGATACGCAGTATTTT. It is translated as CASSQESSGDTQYF.

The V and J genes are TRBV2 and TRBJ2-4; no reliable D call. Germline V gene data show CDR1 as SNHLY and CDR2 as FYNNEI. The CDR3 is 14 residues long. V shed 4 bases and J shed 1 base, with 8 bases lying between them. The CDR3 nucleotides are TGTGCCAGCAGTGGTACTTGGGCCAAAAACATTCAGTACTTC. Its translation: CASSGTWAKNIQYF. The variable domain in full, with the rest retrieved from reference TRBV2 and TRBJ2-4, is EPEVTQTPSHQVTQMGQEVILRCVPISNHLYFYWYRQILGQKVEFLVSFYNNEISEKSEIFDDQFSVERPDGSNFTLKIRSTKLEDSAMYFCASSGTWAKNIQYFGAGTRLSVL.

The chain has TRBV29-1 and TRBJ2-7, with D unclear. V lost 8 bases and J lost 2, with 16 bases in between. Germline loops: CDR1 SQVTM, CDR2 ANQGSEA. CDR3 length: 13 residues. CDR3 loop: CSPDPDRAYEQYF. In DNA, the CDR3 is TGCAGCCCGGATCCCGACCGGGCCTACGAGCAGTACTTC.

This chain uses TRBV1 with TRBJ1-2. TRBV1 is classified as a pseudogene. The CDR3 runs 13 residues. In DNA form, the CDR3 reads TGCACCAGCGCGCGAGGGAGGAGGCATGGCTACACCTTC. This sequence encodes CTSARGRRHGYTF.

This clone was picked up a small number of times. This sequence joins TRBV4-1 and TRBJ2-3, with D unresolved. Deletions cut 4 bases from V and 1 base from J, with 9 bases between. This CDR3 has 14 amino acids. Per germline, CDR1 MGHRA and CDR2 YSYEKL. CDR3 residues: CASSPNGRTDTQYF. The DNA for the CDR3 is TGCGCCAGCAGCCCAAACGGCCGCACAGATACGCAGTATTTT.

CDR3 DNA sequence: TGTGCCGATGCGGCGGGGGGGAACACCGGGGAGCTGTTTTTT. Its protein is CADAAGGNTGELFF. The rearrangement uses TRBV7-2 and TRBJ2-2; 8 bases fit TRBD2. Germline CDR1 SGHTA, CDR2 FQGNSA. The CDR3 has 14 residues. The junction had 6 bases not matched to a gene; V was cut back by 11 bases and J by 1 base.